The 10 T cell receptor beta chains below come from one sample, sequenced in a study of CD8 T cells in Susac syndrome. Reverse transcription of roughly 0.45 to 1 ug RNA was carried out with random hexamers. TCRdb recomputed calls from the immunoSEQ multiplex PCR reads with MiXCR, one row per CDR3 protein. The sample records some 200,000 distinct CDR3 sequences, approximately 95% being singletons. The sequenced material came from CD4+ T cells from PBMCs. These receptors came from a human donor with multiple sclerosis.

The chain couples TRBV5-1 to TRBJ2-3; no definite D call. This CDR3 is built from 12 residues. In germline, CDR1 is SGHRS, CDR2 YFSETQ. Trimming cost V 2 bases and J 2 bases, with 3 bases left between them. CDR3 amino acids: CASSFFTDTQYF. The CDR3 coding sequence is TGCGCCAGCAGCTTTTTCACAGATACGCAGTATTTT.

The genes are TRBV4-1 and TRBJ2-7; 8 bases match TRBD1. Trimming removed 0 bases from V and 3 bases from J; junction bases left unmatched: 7. CDR3 length: 16 residues. Germline V gene lookup returns CDR1 MGHRA and CDR2 YSYEKL. The CDR3: CASSQDWTGNLYEQYF. The CDR3 DNA reads as TGCGCCAGCAGCCAAGACTGGACAGGGAACCTCTACGAGCAGTACTTC.

This clonotype was seen only once. This chain joins TRBV20-1 and TRBJ2-1; 7 bases align to TRBD2. Germline assignment: CDR1 DFQATT and CDR2 SNEGSKA (reference sequence). The V and J ends lost 3 bases and 7 bases, in that order; junction bases with no gene match: 15. This CDR3 spans 16 amino acids. The CDR3 region has the DNA TGCAGTGCTAGCACGTGGCGGGAGATGGATGTGAATGAGCAGTTCTTC. It specifies CSASTWREMDVNEQFF.

This clonotype was seen once. The rearrangement joins TRBV2 to TRBJ1-1, with D hard to call. The CDR3 extends over 11 amino acids. The V gene lost 5 bases and the J gene lost 7 bases, with 8 bases spanning the gap. Germline V gene sequence: CDR1 SNHLY, CDR2 FYNNEI. This CDR3 reads CASSQALEAFF. The CDR3, as DNA: TGTGCCAGCAGTCAGGCTCTTGAAGCTTTCTTT.

The chain employs TRBV29-1 and TRBJ1-1; TRBD1 is a possible D gene (5 bases). Trimming shortened V by 4 bases and J by 0 bases, and 12 bases separated the two germline ends. This CDR3 region has 14 residues. Germline V gene data show CDR1 as SQVTM and CDR2 as ANQGSEA. CDR3 nucleotide sequence: TGCAGCGTTGTTCGACAGATAATGAACACTGAAGCTTTCTTT. This encodes CSVVRQIMNTEAFF.

The CDR3 reads CSVALTASSGNTIYF. The CDR3 DNA is TGCAGCGTCGCCCTGACAGCGAGCTCTGGAAACACCATATATTTT. The chain recombines TRBV29-1 with TRBJ1-3; TRBD1 might be the D (5 bases). CDR3 size: 15 residues. The V gene lost 6 bases and the J gene lost 0 bases, with 15 bases spanning the gap. Germline assignment: CDR1 SQVTM and CDR2 ANQGSEA.

The chain's CDR3 is CASSQDMDTEAFF. CDR3 nucleotide sequence: TGTGCCAGCAGCCAAGACATGGACACTGAAGCTTTCTTT. The rearrangement uses TRBV14 and TRBJ1-1; no definite D call. The CDR3 totals 13 residues. CDR1 is SGHDN, CDR2 FVKESK, per germline. Trimming removed 0 bases at V and 3 bases at J, with 5 bases between.

This clonotype was detected only once. The chain carries TRBV20-1 and TRBJ2-7; no firm D call. From germline, CDR1 is DFQATT and CDR2 SNEGSKA (reference sequence). The CDR3 contains 12 residues. V was clipped by 3 bases and J by 2 bases, with 8 bases between them. The CDR3 reads CSASGPAYEQYF. CDR3 sequence (DNA): TGCAGTGCTAGTGGGCCAGCCTACGAGCAGTACTTC.

The CDR3 loop is CASSPNRGPQETQYF. The CDR3 DNA is TGTGCCAGCAGCCCGAACAGGGGACCCCAAGAGACCCAGTACTTC. The chain joins TRBV12-3 or TRBV12-4 to TRBJ2-5, with 7 nucleotides matching TRBD1. Trimming removed 6 bases from V and 1 base from J; junction bases left unmatched: 8. This CDR3 has 15 residues.

V usage is TRBV3-1 and J usage is TRBJ2-7; 8 bases match TRBD2. Germline V gene lookup returns CDR1 LGHDT and CDR2 YNNKEL (reference sequence). The CDR3 is 13 residues long. With 4 bases clipped from V and 3 bases from J, the junction kept 2 bases outside the gene matches. CDR3 sequence reads: CASSRGTSYEQYF. CDR3 nucleotide sequence: TGTGCCAGCAGCCGGGGGACTAGCTACGAGCAGTACTTC.